A selection of T cell receptor beta chains follows, all from one sample in a study of T cell changes during pregnancy in multiple sclerosis. Measured with immunoSEQ multiplex PCR; TCRdb has only the in-frame clones, and not every one. The data contain some 80,000 clones, about 94% of them singletons. This material consisted of CD4+ T cells from peripheral blood mononuclear cells, taken after pregnancy. All receptors derive from a female donor with multiple sclerosis, enrolled in a pregnancy study. Each CDR3 is given with its conserved first and last residue. A row's size may be missing; if present it is once, few, many or a size class.

J,size,length,V,CDR3
TRBJ2-5,NA,14,TRBV9,CASSAGLIKETQYF
TRBJ1-1,NA,13,TRBV7-9,CASSAGTGGIAFF
TRBJ1-5,NA,15,TRBV19,CASSMGRAGNQPQHF
TRBJ2-7,NA,15,TRBV29-1,CSATGGQGASYEQYF
TRBJ1-5,NA,14,TRBV25-1,CASSGVISNQPQHF
TRBJ1-2,NA,14,TRBV27,CASSSKGAGYGYTF
TRBJ1-2,NA,15,TRBV7-2,CASSLEGGRGYGYTF
TRBJ2-5,few,17,TRBV5-4,CASSFGGLVGREETQYF
TRBJ1-2,once,13,TRBV27,CASSLSAGYGYTF
TRBJ2-7,NA,15,TRBV27,CASSLSMTSGYEQYF
NA,NA,12,TRBV10-1,CASTGRGYEQYF
TRBJ1-4,NA,15,TRBV7-2,CASSLRGQGNEKLFF
TRBJ2-7,once,16,TRBV2,CASSLDRGLLRYEQYF
TRBJ2-3,NA,13,TRBV28,CASSSPGVDTQYF
TRBJ2-7,once,15,TRBV19,CASSRTGVGDYEQYF
TRBJ2-3,NA,12,TRBV30,CAWSLGGDTQYF
TRBJ1-2,NA,15,TRBV7-3,CASSEGGGRNYGYTF
TRBJ2-1,NA,12,TRBV5-1,CASSLGRHLQFF
TRBJ2-1,once,15,TRBV19,CASRPRGRELNEQFF
TRBJ1-1,NA,16,TRBV6-6,CASSYHRQGIGTEAFF
TRBJ2-5,NA,16,TRBV6-5,CASSYSGTGTQETQYF
TRBJ1-2,NA,13,TRBV15,CATSRPTEHGYTF
TRBJ1-5,NA,16,TRBV6-1,CASSASGTGRNQPQHF
TRBJ2-3,NA,13,TRBV7-6,CASSLFRGDTQYF
TRBJ2-7,NA,15,TRBV28,CASSSNGQGAYEQYF
TRBJ2-5,NA,14,TRBV25-1,CASRGAGGRETQYF
TRBJ2-1,NA,16,TRBV28,CASSSLLGSGLNEQFF
TRBJ2-1,NA,16,TRBV27,CASSSRTSGRRNEQFF
TRBJ2-3,once,16,TRBV10-3,CAISELGGSGTDTQYF
TRBJ1-5,NA,13,TRBV28,CASSPQGNQPQHF
TRBJ2-1,NA,16,TRBV28,CASSYPPGTGGNEQFF
TRBJ2-5,NA,14,TRBV6-7,CASSYGRGKETQYF
TRBJ2-3,NA,16,TRBV28,CASSLLAGTLTDTQYF
TRBJ1-1,NA,13,TRBV30,CAWSVDRVTEAFF
TRBJ1-1,NA,10,TRBV20-1,CSASRSEAFF
TRBJ1-1,NA,14,TRBV28,CASSLQVLDTEAFF
TRBJ1-1,NA,14,TRBV6-5,CASSHGGGSTEAFF
TRBJ2-3,NA,13,TRBV19,CASSIRRGDTQYF
TRBJ2-1,NA,14,TRBV6-5,CASSPRLVFDEQFF
TRBJ2-2,NA,16,TRBV5-1,CASSLRQTGGTGELFF
TRBJ2-7,NA,14,TRBV18,CASSPGLGSFEQYF
TRBJ2-1,once,16,TRBV29-1,CSVVRGGSLTYNEQFF
TRBJ2-1,NA,15,TRBV5-6,CASSPPGLAGLEQFF
TRBJ2-7,NA,13,TRBV29-1,CSVAQGPMSEQYF
TRBJ1-2,NA,13,TRBV5-1,CASRPDRDYGYTF
TRBJ2-1,NA,11,TRBV20-1,CSASEASEQFF
TRBJ2-1,NA,15,TRBV7-2,CASRRDMSSYNEQFF
TRBJ2-3,NA,13,TRBV5-1,CASSLYRADTQYF
TRBJ1-2,NA,12,TRBV7-2,CASSLGAHTYTF